The 10 T cell receptor beta chains in this list originate from one sample, sequenced in a study of T cells in Graves' hyperthyroidism and ophthalmopathy. RNA transcripts gave rise to amplified TCR beta CDR3 regions. A first-round RT-PCR of the TCR CDR3 used the HTBI primer set. TCRdb itself ran the multiplex PCR reads through MiXCR, one entry per CDR3 protein. The sample holds about 360,000 distinct CDR3 sequences; roughly an eighth are singletons and the top ten take roughly 9.2%. The sequencing sample was made of blood. The receptors here all came from a young woman with Graves' hyperthyroidism.

In this sample, this clonotype turned up a few times. The genes are TRBV28 and TRBJ2-7, with D perhaps being TRBD1 or TRBD2 (5 bases each). CDR3 length equals 15 residues. Between the trimmed V and J ends, which lost 2 bases and 3 bases, there was a span of 14 bases. CDR1 and CDR2 from the germline V gene are MDHEN and SYDVKM. DNA for the CDR3: TGTGCCAGCAGTTTAGGGGGAAGACGGGACTACGAGCAGTACTTC. It translates to CASSLGGRRDYEQYF.

This clonotype was seen ten or more times. The chain has TRBV7-9 and TRBJ2-2; D is unresolved. The V and J ends lost 0 bases and 6 bases respectively, with 5 bases between them. Germline V gene data show CDR1 as SEHNR and CDR2 as FQNEAQ (reference sequence). This CDR3 spans 13 amino acids. This CDR3 is CASSLAGSGELFF. CDR3 in DNA: TGTGCCAGCAGCTTAGCAGGGTCCGGGGAGCTGTTTTTT.

This chain uses TRBV2 with TRBJ1-1; D is perhaps TRBD1 (5 bases). Germline V gene sequence: CDR1 SNHLY, CDR2 FYNNEI. This CDR3 is 14 amino acids long. V lost 2 bases and J lost 1, with 8 bases in between. This CDR3 is CASSEMGGNTEAFF. In DNA, the CDR3 is TGTGCCAGCAGTGAAATGGGGGGGAACACTGAAGCTTTCTTT.

This clonotype was counted many times. The chain combines TRBV7-8 with TRBJ2-7, with 11 bases that match TRBD2. Germline V gene sequence: CDR1 SGHVS, CDR2 FQNEAQ. Losses at the gene ends were 4 bases for V and 4 bases for J; bases not matched to a gene: 9. The CDR3 consists of 16 residues. The DNA of the CDR3 is TGTGCCAGCAGCTCTCATAGCGGGAGGGCCTATTACGAGCAGTACTTC. It is translated as CASSSHSGRAYYEQYF. Combining the CDR3 with reference TRBV7-8 and TRBJ2-7 gives the whole variable domain GAGVSQSPRYKVAKRGQDVALRCDPISGHVSLFWYQQALGQGPEFLTYFQNEAQLDKSGLPSDRFFAERPEGSVSTLKIQRTQQEDSAVYLCASSSHSGRAYYEQYFGPGTRLTVT.

This clonotype was observed many times. The gene calls are TRBV7-2 and TRBJ2-7, with 14 positions matching TRBD2. The CDR3 extends over 15 amino acids. The V segment lost 7 bases and the J segment 5 bases; nucleotides outside the gene matches: 7. Per germline, CDR1 SGHTA and CDR2 FQGNSA. The CDR3 protein is CASTPGGLAGDEQYF. The DNA for the CDR3 is TGTGCCAGCACCCCCGGGGGACTAGCGGGAGACGAGCAGTACTTC.

This clonotype came up a few times. This chain joins TRBV6-2 or TRBV6-3 and TRBJ1-2; D gene unclear. CDR1 MNHEY and CDR2 SVGEGT come from the germline V gene. The CDR3 is 15 residues long. Trimming took 4 bases from V and 4 from J, leaving 16 bases between them. This CDR3 is CASSSHEARIYGYTF. CDR3 nucleotide sequence: TGTGCCAGCAGTTCCCATGAGGCGCGAATCTATGGCTACACCTTC.

To note about this clonotype: This may come from a read error, since a much larger clone is one base off. The chain recombines TRBV12-3 or TRBV12-4 with TRBJ2-7; D is ambiguous. This CDR3 is 12 amino acids long. DNA of the CDR3: TGTGCCGGCAGTTTAGCCATCCCCGAGCAGTACTTC. Translating gives CAGSLAIPEQYF.

At least ten counts were recorded for this clonotype. The genes are TRBV20-1 and TRBJ1-3; the D is unclear. Trimming shortened V by 1 base and J by 4 bases, and 29 bases separated the two germline ends. The CDR3 length is 20 residues. CDR1 and CDR2 (germline): DFQATT, SNEGSKA (reference sequence). CDR3 region: CSARGAAGNSWAREGNTIYF. CDR3 DNA: TGCAGTGCTAGAGGCGCAGCGGGGAACAGTTGGGCTCGAGAAGGAAACACCATATATTTT.

The sample holds many counts of this clonotype. The V and J genes are TRBV28 and TRBJ1-5, with D unresolved. The CDR3 extends over 15 amino acids. CDR1 MDHEN and CDR2 SYDVKM come from the germline V gene. Between the trimmed V and J ends, which lost 8 bases and 2 bases, there was a span of 16 bases. In DNA, the CDR3 is TGTGCCAGCGGCTACCCCGCAGATGGCAATCAGCCCCAGCATTTT. Translated, it gives CASGYPADGNQPQHF.

CDR3 DNA: TGTGCCAGCAGCCGCCGGGGGCGGAAGGCCTCGAAAGGCACAGATACGCAGTATTTT. Its translation is CASSRRGRKASKGTDTQYF. The V and J genes are TRBV7-3 and TRBJ2-3; perhaps D is TRBD1 or TRBD2 (6 bases each). Germline-derived CDR1 and CDR2 are SGHTA and FQGTGA. Deletions cut 5 bases from V and 1 base from J, with 25 bases between. This CDR3 has 19 residues.